This T cell receptor beta chain was sequenced in a study of blood T cell repertoires in COVID-19 (dated by TCRdb to 2018 to 2021). Regarding the research as a whole: Collaborator samples came from the United States, Italy and Spain and covered acute and convalescent phases of COVID-19. The repertoires were released in a freely available public database intended as a resource for research on the immune response to SARS-CoV-2. Where available, HLA class I and class II types were taken from metadata supplied by the sample provider and were not determined by assay-based typing. The material from the prospective study consisted of cDNA or gDNA derived from T cells, B-cell-depleted T cells, or PBMCs. Sample metadata almost always included a de-identified subject ID, COVID-19 status, age in years and sex. The samples were drawn from the first 160 participants of the ongoing ImmuneRACE study and from about 1,200 subjects provided by 6 global collaborators. The dataset comprised deeply sampled blood TCRbeta repertoires from subjects exposed to, actively infected with, or recovered from COVID-19. Study-wide findings and limitations: The amount of clinical and demographic metadata varied by source and participant and was provided uncurated.

Enrolling through a virtual design, the prospective study's participants ranged in age from about 18 to 89 years and lived across roughly 24 United States geographic areas. In the prospective study, participants were assigned to cohorts based on the clinical history participants reported in a screening survey and a study questionnaire. Exposed participants had been in contact with someone with a PCR-confirmed or clinician-diagnosed COVID-19 case within 2 weeks of study entry. Mobile phlebotomists in the prospective study collected whole blood, serum and a nasopharyngeal or oropharyngeal swab from every participant. Additional blood draws and questionnaires over an approximately two-month period could optionally be provided by prospective study participants. Blood samples from the prospective study were shipped frozen or at room temperature prior to DNA extraction. A word on this clone: Its antigen target is currently unknown. No per-base quality is available; no much larger clone lies one base away.

The V end gives up 4 bases and the J end 3 bases, leaving 6 bases in the junction not matched to a gene. The CDR3 covers 15 residues, taking in both the cysteine and the phenylalanine. The DNA shown is the 45-base CDR3, in frame from base 1. From a lookup of the germline V gene, CDR1 and CDR2 are KGHSH and LQKENI. TCRbeta CDR3 regions were amplified from genomic DNA using the immunoSEQ Assay, a bias-controlled multiplex PCR. The published analysis was carried out like this. The number of nucleated cells in each sample was estimated by amplification of reference gene primers within the assay. To quantify the absolute abundance of each unique TCRbeta CDR3 rearrangement, sequence reads were collapsed and filtered. For each sample, productive Simpson clonality was calculated as the square root of Simpson's diversity index over productive rearrangements. TCRdb carries this immuneACCESS record with in-frame sequences only. Its versions omit some clonotypes, under half of them owing to an unresolved V gene in the studies checked, with the rest unexplained. The V and J calls and clone size are taken from that table; D and trimming were inferred from the DNA. Across this sample there are some 320,000 clones, with 90% seen only once. The ten biggest clones cover 3% to 5% of the sample.

This receptor was obtained from a woman in her 30s who had been exposed to COVID-19. The chain links TRBV18 with TRBJ2-5; 9 of the junction bases match TRBD1. The sample comprised PBMCs or T cells enriched from blood (not recorded which). CDR3 reads: CASSHRQGVEETQYF. The nucleotide sequence reads as follows: TGTGCCAGCTCACACCGACAGGGGGTCGAAGAGACCCAGTACTTC.